Each of the 29 T cell receptor beta chains below was sequenced from the same sample in a study of T cell responses to AZD1222 COVID-19 vaccine. Sequenced by immunoSEQ multiplex PCR; TCRdb stores in-frame clones only, minus some. The sample records around 120,000 clones, around 90% being singletons. The sequencing here drew on peripheral blood, taken 28 days after the second AZD1222 dose. All receptors derive from an adult who received the AZD1222 COVID-19 vaccine.

The rearrangement joins TRBV29-1 to TRBJ1-4; a possible D gene is TRBD1 (5 bases). Trimming shortened V by 4 bases and J by 4 bases, and 7 bases separated the two germline ends. Germline V gene lookup returns CDR1 SQVTM and CDR2 ANQGSEA. This CDR3 has 12 amino acids. CDR3 loop: CSVGQLNEKLFF. The CDR3 bases are TGCAGCGTTGGACAGCTTAATGAAAAACTGTTTTTT. Combining the CDR3 with reference TRBV29-1 and TRBJ1-4 gives the whole variable domain SAVISQKPSRDICQRGTSLTIQCQVDSQVTMMFWYRQQPGQSLTLIATANQGSEATYESGFVIDKFPISRPNLTFSTLTVSNMSPEDSSIYLCSVGQLNEKLFFGSGTQLSVL.

The chain recombines TRBV3-1 (or the pseudogene TRBV3-2) with TRBJ2-3; TRBD1 might be the D (5 bases). Trimming stripped 0 bases from V and 7 bases from J, with 20 bases between. Germline values: CDR1 LGHDT, CDR2 YNNKEL (reference sequence). CDR3 length: 17 residues. The CDR3 DNA sequence: TGTGCCAGCAGCCAAGACGTACGGGCAGGGCCAGGGAATACGCAGTATTTT. Its protein is CASSQDVRAGPGNTQYF.

This clone showed up just once. This CDR3 reads CASSLNSNYGYTF. CDR3 in DNA: TGTGCCAGCAGCTTGAACAGTAACTATGGCTACACCTTC. The gene calls are TRBV11-2 and TRBJ1-2; the D is unclear. This CDR3 comprises 13 residues. Trimming removed 3 bases at V and 1 base at J, with 6 bases between. The germline CDR1 and CDR2 sequences are SGHAT and FQNNGV. Using reference TRBV11-2 and TRBJ1-2 for the parts outside the CDR3, the full variable domain is EAGVAQSPRYKIIEKRQSVAFWCNPISGHATLYWYQQILGQGPKLLIQFQNNGVVDDSQLPKDRFSAERLKGVDSTLKIQPAKLEDSAVYLCASSLNSNYGYTFGSGTRLTVV.

This chain links TRBV6-2 or TRBV6-3 with TRBJ1-6; TRBD1 is a possible D gene (5 bases). Trimming took 4 bases from V and 13 from J, leaving 8 bases between them. Germline CDR1 and CDR2: MNHEY and SVGEGT. The CDR3 consists of 11 residues. This CDR3 reads CASSSGTPLHF. CDR3 DNA sequence: TGTGCCAGCAGTTCAGGGACCCCCCTCCACTTT.

The genes are TRBV2 and TRBJ1-1, with 10 bases lining up with TRBD1. V shed 5 bases, J shed 4 bases, and the junction held 7 bases outside the gene matches. Germline V CDR1 and CDR2: SNHLY, FYNNEI. CDR3 length equals 15 residues. The CDR3, as DNA: TGTGCCAGCAGTCGGGACAGGGGCGGGGGCACTGAAGCTTTCTTT. Its translation is CASSRDRGGGTEAFF.

The chain recombines TRBV19 with TRBJ2-2; 7 bases match TRBD1. Germline V lookup: CDR1 LNHDA, CDR2 SQIVND (reference sequence). This CDR3 has 16 residues. Trimming cost V 5 bases and J 2 bases; bases outside gene matches: 8. Written as DNA, the CDR3 is TGTGCCAGTAGTTCCAGGGGGACAGCAAACACCGGGGAGCTGTTTTTT. The encoded protein is CASSSRGTANTGELFF. The whole variable domain, remainder taken from reference TRBV19 and TRBJ2-2, is DGGITQSPKYLFRKEGQNVTLSCEQNLNHDAMYWYRQDPGQGLRLIYYSQIVNDFQKGDIAEGYSVSREKKESFPLTVTSAQKNPTAFYLCASSSRGTANTGELFFGEGSRLTVL.

As DNA, the CDR3 is TGTGCCAGCAGTGCGGGGGCCCGTAGCCAGCCCCAGCATTTT. Encoded protein: CASSAGARSQPQHF. This rearrangement joins TRBV2 to TRBJ1-5, with D perhaps matching TRBD1 (6 bases). Deletions cut 4 bases from V and 7 bases from J, with 14 bases between. The CDR3 is 14 residues long. From germline, CDR1 is SNHLY and CDR2 FYNNEI.

The rearrangement uses TRBV27 and TRBJ2-2; D remains ambiguous. V lost 4 bases, J lost 5 bases, and 8 bases lay in between. Per germline, CDR1 MNHEY and CDR2 SMNVEV (reference sequence). The CDR3 has 13 amino acids. The CDR3 nucleotides are TGTGCCAGCAGTTCTGGCAGTACCGGGGAGCTGTTTTTT. Protein product: CASSSGSTGELFF.

The rearrangement links TRBV27 to TRBJ2-7; 9 nucleotides agree with TRBD1. The junction had 12 bases not matched to a gene; V was cut back by 6 bases and J by 3 bases. Germline CDR1 reads MNHEY; CDR2 reads SMNVEV (reference sequence). This CDR3 has 16 residues. CDR3 DNA: TGTGCCAGCAGAAAAGCCGGGACAGGGAAGTTCTACGAGCAGTACTTC. Translating it yields CASRKAGTGKFYEQYF.

The chain couples TRBV5-1 to TRBJ2-7, with TRBD1 matching 8 bases. CDR1 and CDR2 (germline): SGHRS, YFSETQ. V shed 2 bases, J shed 5 bases, and the junction held 9 bases outside the gene matches. The CDR3 runs 15 residues. The CDR3 DNA reads as TGCGCCAGCAGCTTCAATCCACAGGGGGTCAACGAGCAGTACTTC. Protein product: CASSFNPQGVNEQYF.

The J gene is TRBJ2-3, the V gene TRBV4-3; D not certain. V was shortened by 1 base and J by 6 bases, with 8 bases between the two germline ends. The CDR3 sequence is 13 residues long. CDR1 and CDR2 (germline): LGHNA, YSLEER. CDR3 protein: CASSQVYGDTQYF. For the CDR3, the DNA is TGCGCCAGCAGCCAAGTCTATGGCGATACGCAGTATTTT.

V gene TRBV7-2 combines with J gene TRBJ1-1; the match to TRBD1 covers 8 bases. J lost 4 bases, V lost 5 bases, and 3 bases had no gene match. Germline values: CDR1 SGHTA, CDR2 FQGNSA. The length of the CDR3 is 13 residues. CDR3 bases: TGTGCCAGCAGCCCGACAGGGGTCACTGAAGCTTTCTTT. Protein: CASSPTGVTEAFF. Using reference TRBV7-2 and TRBJ1-1 for the parts outside the CDR3, the full variable domain is GAGVSQSPSNKVTEKGKDVELRCDPISGHTALYWYRQSLGQGLEFLIYFQGNSAPDKSGLPSDRFSAERTGGSVSTLTIQRTQQEDSAVYLCASSPTGVTEAFFGQGTRLTVV.

Here the CDR3 reads CASSQVGTDPNTGELFF. The CDR3 nucleotides read TGTGCCAGCAGCCAAGTAGGGACAGACCCCAACACCGGGGAGCTGTTTTTT. The chain is built from TRBV27 and TRBJ2-2, with 7 positions matching TRBD1. In germline, CDR1 is MNHEY, CDR2 SMNVEV (reference sequence). After removal of 6 bases from V and 2 bases from J, the junction contained 12 bases not matched to a gene. CDR3 length equals 17 residues.

The rearrangement uses TRBV11-3 and TRBJ1-1; 8 bases fit TRBD1. This CDR3 has 13 amino acids. Unmatched junction bases numbered 2, after V lost 3 bases and J lost 5 bases. CDR1 SGHNT and CDR2 YENEEA come from the germline V gene. DNA for the CDR3: TGTGCCAGCAGCTTCAGGGGGCGAACTGAAGCTTTCTTT. Translation: CASSFRGRTEAFF. The variable domain in full, with the rest retrieved from reference TRBV11-3 and TRBJ1-1, is EAGVVQSPRYKIIEKKQPVAFWCNPISGHNTLYWYLQNLGQGPELLIRYENEEAVDDSQLPKDRFSAERLKGVDSTLKIQPAELGDSAVYLCASSFRGRTEAFFGQGTRLTVV.

CDR3 nucleotides: TGTGCCAGCAATTATTGGGTAGCGGCCCGCACAGATACGCAGTATTTT. Encoded protein: CASNYWVAARTDTQYF. The chain employs TRBV6-4 and TRBJ2-3; tentatively, D is TRBD2 (6 bases). The CDR3 extends over 16 amino acids. V lost 7 bases and J 1 base, leaving 18 bases between the germline ends. The germline V gene encodes CDR1 MRHNA and CDR2 SNTAGT.

The CDR3 is CASSYPVGNEQFF. Written as DNA, the CDR3 is TGTGCCAGCAGCTATCCGGTGGGTAATGAGCAGTTCTTC. This chain uses TRBV7-9 with TRBJ2-1, with D hard to call. The ends were cut back, 4 bases at V and 7 bases at J, with 11 bases in the middle. The germline gives CDR1 SEHNR, CDR2 FQNEAQ (reference sequence). The CDR3 runs 13 residues.

This rearrangement joins TRBV24-1 to TRBJ1-2, with 11 bases fitting TRBD1. The CDR3 runs to 13 residues. The J segment lost 6 bases and the V segment lost 7 bases, leaving 3 bases of the junction unmatched. Germline V lookup: CDR1 KGHDR, CDR2 SFDVKD. The CDR3 sequence: CATSRDRGDGYTF. The DNA of the CDR3 is TGTGCCACCAGCCGGGACAGGGGGGATGGCTACACCTTC.

This chain uses TRBV19 with TRBJ2-2; the match to TRBD1 covers 7 bases. Germline CDR1 reads LNHDA; CDR2 reads SQIVND (reference sequence). This CDR3 has 14 residues. J lost 0 bases, V lost 9 bases, and 4 bases had no gene match. CDR3 DNA sequence: TGTGCCAGCCACAGGGGCGCGAACACCGGGGAGCTGTTTTTT. The encoded protein is CASHRGANTGELFF.

The genes are TRBV18 and TRBJ1-6; D may be TRBD1 (5 bases). V was shortened by 6 bases and J by 9 bases, with 12 bases between the two germline ends. Germline CDR1 KGHSH, CDR2 LQKENI. There are 13 residues in the CDR3. CDR3: CASSGQGLSPLHF. CDR3 nucleotide sequence: TGTGCCAGCTCTGGACAAGGCCTTTCACCCCTCCACTTT.

This sequence joins TRBV7-9 and TRBJ2-7; D is unresolved. The CDR3 is 16 amino acids. V lost 2 bases and J lost 6, with 20 bases in between. The V gene's germline CDR1 is SEHNR and CDR2 FQNEAQ (reference sequence). CDR3 region: CASSLTRVNSLSEQYF. Here the CDR3 DNA reads TGTGCCAGCAGCTTAACAAGAGTAAATAGCTTATCCGAGCAGTACTTC.

The chain is built from TRBV27 and TRBJ1-2; TRBD1 matches 11 bases. Germline-derived CDR1 and CDR2 are MNHEY and SMNVEV (reference sequence). Losses at the gene ends were 4 bases for V and 0 bases for J; bases not matched to a gene: 7. This CDR3 comprises 17 residues. CDR3 protein: CASSSRTGGPSNYGYTF. CDR3 sequence (DNA): TGTGCCAGCAGTTCCCGGACAGGGGGCCCTTCTAACTATGGCTACACCTTC.

J is TRBJ2-1 and V is TRBV18, with TRBD2 matching over 12 bases. The V segment lost 5 bases and the J segment 4 bases; nucleotides outside the gene matches: 0. Germline CDR1 reads KGHSH; CDR2 reads LQKENI. This CDR3 has 14 residues. The CDR3 reads CASSTSGGYNEQFF. CDR3 in DNA: TGTGCCAGCTCAACTAGCGGGGGGTACAATGAGCAGTTCTTC.

The V and J genes are TRBV11-2 and TRBJ2-3; 7 positions match TRBD1. The junction had 4 bases not matched to a gene; V was cut back by 1 base and J by 0 bases. Germline V gene data show CDR1 as SGHAT and CDR2 as FQNNGV. The CDR3 runs to 16 residues. As DNA, the CDR3 is TGTGCCAGCAGCTTAGGGGACAGTCCTAGCACAGATACGCAGTATTTT. It translates to CASSLGDSPSTDTQYF.

A single count supports this clone. The CDR3 here is CASTMGQGGRSQHF. The CDR3 DNA reads as TGTGCCAGTACCATGGGGCAGGGGGGTCGGTCCCAGCATTTT. The rearrangement links TRBV19 to TRBJ1-5; 7 nucleotides line up with TRBD1. Germline trimming cut 7 bases from V and 11 bases from J; bases unmatched to any gene: 14. The CDR3 consists of 14 residues. The germline CDR1 and CDR2 sequences are LNHDA and SQIVND (reference sequence).

The chain employs TRBV3-1 (or the pseudogene TRBV3-2) and TRBJ2-7; D gene unclear. The CDR3 runs 14 residues. In germline, CDR1 is LGHDT, CDR2 YNNKEL (reference sequence). Trimming pared 2 bases from V and 6 bases from J, leaving 14 bases between. CDR3 residues: CASSQRFSRSEQYF. In nucleotides, the CDR3 is TGTGCCAGCAGCCAAAGGTTTTCCAGGAGCGAGCAGTACTTC.

This sequence joins TRBV2 and TRBJ2-3; possibly TRBD2 for D (6 bases). V shed 4 bases and J shed 10 bases, with 24 bases lying between them. This CDR3 is 16 amino acids long. Germline CDR1 is SNHLY and CDR2 is FYNNEI. The CDR3 loop reads CASSVIGTELAGSQYF. The CDR3 nucleotides read TGTGCCAGCAGTGTAATAGGGACGGAGCTCGCGGGATCGCAGTATTTT.

The chain employs TRBV4-3 and TRBJ1-1, with D uncertain. CDR1 is LGHNA and CDR2 is YSLEER in the germline V gene. The CDR3 has 14 residues. V was clipped by 0 bases and J by 6 bases, with 11 bases between them. The CDR3 region has the DNA TGCGCCAGCAGCCAAGATCCGGGGAGCTCTGAAGCTTTCTTT. Translated: CASSQDPGSSEAFF.

The chain carries TRBV11-3 and TRBJ2-7; possibly TRBD2 for D (6 bases). V was clipped by 1 base and J by 5 bases, with 9 bases between them. Germline V gene sequence: CDR1 SGHNT, CDR2 YENEEA. The CDR3 consists of 13 residues. In nucleotides, the CDR3 is TGTGCCAGCAGCTTAGGCGGGGTAAACGAGCAGTACTTC. Its translation: CASSLGGVNEQYF.

V is TRBV27 and J is TRBJ1-2; perhaps TRBD1 as D (5 bases). V was clipped by 6 bases and J by 4 bases, with 15 bases between them. The CDR3 covers 14 residues. The germline V gene encodes CDR1 MNHEY and CDR2 SMNVEV (reference sequence). CDR3 sequence (DNA): TGTGCCAGCAGGCGGGTAGGGGAGGGCTATGGCTACACCTTC. It encodes CASRRVGEGYGYTF.